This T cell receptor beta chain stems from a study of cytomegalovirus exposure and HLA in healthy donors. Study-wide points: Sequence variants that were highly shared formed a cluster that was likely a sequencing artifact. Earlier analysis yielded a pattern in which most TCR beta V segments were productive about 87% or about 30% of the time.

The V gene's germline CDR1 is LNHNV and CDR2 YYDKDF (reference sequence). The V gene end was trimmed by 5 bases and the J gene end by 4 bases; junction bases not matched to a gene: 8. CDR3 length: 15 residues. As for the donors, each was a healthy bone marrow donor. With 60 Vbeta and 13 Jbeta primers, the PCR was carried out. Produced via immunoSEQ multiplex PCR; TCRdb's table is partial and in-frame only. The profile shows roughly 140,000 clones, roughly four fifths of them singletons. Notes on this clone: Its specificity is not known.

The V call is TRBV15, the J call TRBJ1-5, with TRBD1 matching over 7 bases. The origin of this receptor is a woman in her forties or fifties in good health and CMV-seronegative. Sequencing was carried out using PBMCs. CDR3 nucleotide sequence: TGTGCCACCAGCGCCCAGACAGGGTTGAATCAGCCCCAGCATTTT. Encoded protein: CATSAQTGLNQPQHF.